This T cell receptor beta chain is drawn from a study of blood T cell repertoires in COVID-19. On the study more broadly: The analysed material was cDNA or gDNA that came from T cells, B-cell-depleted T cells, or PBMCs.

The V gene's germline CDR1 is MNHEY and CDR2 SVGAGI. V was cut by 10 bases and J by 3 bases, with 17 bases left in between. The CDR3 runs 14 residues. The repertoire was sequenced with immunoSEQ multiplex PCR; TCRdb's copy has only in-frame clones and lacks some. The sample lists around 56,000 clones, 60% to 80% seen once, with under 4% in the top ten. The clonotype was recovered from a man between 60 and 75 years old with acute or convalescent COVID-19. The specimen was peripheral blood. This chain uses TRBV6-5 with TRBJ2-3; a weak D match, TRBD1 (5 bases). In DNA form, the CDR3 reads TGTGCCACCAAGGACACTTTAGGGACAGATACGCAGTATTTT. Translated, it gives CATKDTLGTDTQYF.